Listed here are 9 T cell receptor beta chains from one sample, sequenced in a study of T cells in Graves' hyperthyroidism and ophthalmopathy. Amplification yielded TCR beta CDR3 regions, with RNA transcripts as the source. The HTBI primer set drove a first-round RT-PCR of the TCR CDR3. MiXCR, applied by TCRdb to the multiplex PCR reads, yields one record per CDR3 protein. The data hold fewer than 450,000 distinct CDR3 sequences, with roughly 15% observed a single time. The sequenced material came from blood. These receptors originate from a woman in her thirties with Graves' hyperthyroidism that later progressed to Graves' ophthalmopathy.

The CDR3: CASSGVGRESPFNEQFF. The CDR3 nucleotides read TGTGCCAGCAGCGGGGTGGGACGGGAGTCCCCGTTCAATGAGCAGTTCTTC. The J gene is TRBJ2-1, the V gene TRBV3-1, with a weak D call TRBD2 (6 bases). The germline V gene has CDR1 LGHDT and CDR2 YNNKEL (reference sequence). V was clipped by 5 bases and J by 6 bases, with 23 bases between them. This CDR3 is built from 17 residues.

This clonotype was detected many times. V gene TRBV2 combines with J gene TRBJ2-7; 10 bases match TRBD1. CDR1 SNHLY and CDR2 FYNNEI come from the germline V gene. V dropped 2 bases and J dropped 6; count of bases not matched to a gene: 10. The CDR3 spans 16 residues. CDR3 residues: CASSEYLGQGTSEQYF. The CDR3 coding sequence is TGTGCCAGCAGTGAATATCTGGGACAGGGGACTAGCGAGCAGTACTTC.

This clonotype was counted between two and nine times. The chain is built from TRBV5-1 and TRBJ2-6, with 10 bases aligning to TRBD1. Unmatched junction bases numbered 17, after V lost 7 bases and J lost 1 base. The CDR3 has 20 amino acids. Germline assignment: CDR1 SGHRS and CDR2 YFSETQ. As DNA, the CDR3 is TGCGCCAGCCAGAATCTCCCGGGACAGGGGCGTGGGTCTGGGGCCAACGTCCTGACTTTC. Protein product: CASQNLPGQGRGSGANVLTF.

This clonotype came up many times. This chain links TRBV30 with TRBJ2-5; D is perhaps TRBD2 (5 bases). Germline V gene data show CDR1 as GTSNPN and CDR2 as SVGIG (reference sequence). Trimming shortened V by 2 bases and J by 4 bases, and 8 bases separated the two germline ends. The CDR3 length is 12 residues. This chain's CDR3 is CAWSRRGETQYF. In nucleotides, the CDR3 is TGTGCCTGGAGTCGCCGGGGAGAGACCCAGTACTTC.

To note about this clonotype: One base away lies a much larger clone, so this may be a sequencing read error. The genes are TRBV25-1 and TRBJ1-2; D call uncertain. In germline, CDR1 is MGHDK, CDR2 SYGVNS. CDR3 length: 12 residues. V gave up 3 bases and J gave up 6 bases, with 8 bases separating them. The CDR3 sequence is CASSDADDGYTF. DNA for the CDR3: TGTGCCAGCAGTGATGCGGACGATGGCTACACCTTC.

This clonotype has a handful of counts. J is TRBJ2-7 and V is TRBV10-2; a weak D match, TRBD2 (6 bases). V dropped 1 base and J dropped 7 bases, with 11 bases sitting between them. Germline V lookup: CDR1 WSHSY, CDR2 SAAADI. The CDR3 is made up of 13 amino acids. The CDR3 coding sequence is TGCGCCAGCAGTGAGTGGGACTCGCCGGAGCAGTACTTC. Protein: CASSEWDSPEQYF.

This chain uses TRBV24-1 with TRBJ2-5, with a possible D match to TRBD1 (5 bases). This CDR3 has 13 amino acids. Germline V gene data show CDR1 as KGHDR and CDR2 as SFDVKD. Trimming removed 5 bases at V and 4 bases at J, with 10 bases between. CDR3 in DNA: TGTGCCACCAGTGTGGCAGGGCCAGAGACCCAGTACTTC. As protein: CATSVAGPETQYF.

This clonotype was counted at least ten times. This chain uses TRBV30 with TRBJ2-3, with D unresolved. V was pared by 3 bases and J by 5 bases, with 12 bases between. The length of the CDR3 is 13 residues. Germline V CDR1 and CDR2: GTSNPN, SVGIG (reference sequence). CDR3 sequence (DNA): TGTGCCTGGAGGGCAGCCCTTCGAGATACGCAGTATTTT. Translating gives CAWRAALRDTQYF.

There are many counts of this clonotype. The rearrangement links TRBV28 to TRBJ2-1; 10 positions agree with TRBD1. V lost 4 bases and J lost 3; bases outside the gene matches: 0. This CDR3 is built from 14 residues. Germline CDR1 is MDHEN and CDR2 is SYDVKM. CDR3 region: CASSWTGGYNEQFF. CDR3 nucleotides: TGTGCCAGCAGTTGGACAGGGGGCTACAATGAGCAGTTCTTC.